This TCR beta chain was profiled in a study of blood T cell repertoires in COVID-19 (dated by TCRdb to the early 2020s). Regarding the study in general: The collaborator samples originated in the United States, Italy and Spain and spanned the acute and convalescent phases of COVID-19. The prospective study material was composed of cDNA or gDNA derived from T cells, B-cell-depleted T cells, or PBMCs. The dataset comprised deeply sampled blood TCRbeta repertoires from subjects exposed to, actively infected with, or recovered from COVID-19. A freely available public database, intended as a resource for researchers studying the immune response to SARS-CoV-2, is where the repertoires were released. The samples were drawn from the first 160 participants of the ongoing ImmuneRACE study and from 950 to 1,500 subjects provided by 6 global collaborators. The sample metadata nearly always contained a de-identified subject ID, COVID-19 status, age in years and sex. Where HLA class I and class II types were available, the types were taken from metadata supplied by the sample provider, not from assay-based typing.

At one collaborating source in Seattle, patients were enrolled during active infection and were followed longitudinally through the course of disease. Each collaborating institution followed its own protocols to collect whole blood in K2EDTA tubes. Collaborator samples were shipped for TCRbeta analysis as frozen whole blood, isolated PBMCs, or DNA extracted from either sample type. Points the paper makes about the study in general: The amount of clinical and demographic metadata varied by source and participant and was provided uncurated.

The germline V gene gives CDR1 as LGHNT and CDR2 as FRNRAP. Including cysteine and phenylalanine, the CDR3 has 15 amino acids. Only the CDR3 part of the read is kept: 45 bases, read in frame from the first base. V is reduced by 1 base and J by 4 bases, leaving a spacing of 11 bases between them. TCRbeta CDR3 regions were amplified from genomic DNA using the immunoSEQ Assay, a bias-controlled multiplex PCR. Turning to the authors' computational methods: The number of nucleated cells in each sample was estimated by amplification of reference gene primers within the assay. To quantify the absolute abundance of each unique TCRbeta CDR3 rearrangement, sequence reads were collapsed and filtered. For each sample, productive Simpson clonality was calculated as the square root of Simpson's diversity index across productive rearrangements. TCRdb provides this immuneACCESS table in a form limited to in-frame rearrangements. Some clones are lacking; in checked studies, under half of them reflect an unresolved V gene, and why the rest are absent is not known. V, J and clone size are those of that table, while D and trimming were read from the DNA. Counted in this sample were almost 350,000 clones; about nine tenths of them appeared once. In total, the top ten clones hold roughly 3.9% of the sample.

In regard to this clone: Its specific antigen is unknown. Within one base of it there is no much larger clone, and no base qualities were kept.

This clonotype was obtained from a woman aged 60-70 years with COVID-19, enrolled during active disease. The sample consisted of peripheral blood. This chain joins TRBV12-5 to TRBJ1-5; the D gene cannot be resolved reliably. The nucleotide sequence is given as TGTGCTAGTGGTTTGGGTAGCAGTTCAAATCAGCCCCAGCATTTT. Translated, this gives CASGLGSSSNQPQHF.